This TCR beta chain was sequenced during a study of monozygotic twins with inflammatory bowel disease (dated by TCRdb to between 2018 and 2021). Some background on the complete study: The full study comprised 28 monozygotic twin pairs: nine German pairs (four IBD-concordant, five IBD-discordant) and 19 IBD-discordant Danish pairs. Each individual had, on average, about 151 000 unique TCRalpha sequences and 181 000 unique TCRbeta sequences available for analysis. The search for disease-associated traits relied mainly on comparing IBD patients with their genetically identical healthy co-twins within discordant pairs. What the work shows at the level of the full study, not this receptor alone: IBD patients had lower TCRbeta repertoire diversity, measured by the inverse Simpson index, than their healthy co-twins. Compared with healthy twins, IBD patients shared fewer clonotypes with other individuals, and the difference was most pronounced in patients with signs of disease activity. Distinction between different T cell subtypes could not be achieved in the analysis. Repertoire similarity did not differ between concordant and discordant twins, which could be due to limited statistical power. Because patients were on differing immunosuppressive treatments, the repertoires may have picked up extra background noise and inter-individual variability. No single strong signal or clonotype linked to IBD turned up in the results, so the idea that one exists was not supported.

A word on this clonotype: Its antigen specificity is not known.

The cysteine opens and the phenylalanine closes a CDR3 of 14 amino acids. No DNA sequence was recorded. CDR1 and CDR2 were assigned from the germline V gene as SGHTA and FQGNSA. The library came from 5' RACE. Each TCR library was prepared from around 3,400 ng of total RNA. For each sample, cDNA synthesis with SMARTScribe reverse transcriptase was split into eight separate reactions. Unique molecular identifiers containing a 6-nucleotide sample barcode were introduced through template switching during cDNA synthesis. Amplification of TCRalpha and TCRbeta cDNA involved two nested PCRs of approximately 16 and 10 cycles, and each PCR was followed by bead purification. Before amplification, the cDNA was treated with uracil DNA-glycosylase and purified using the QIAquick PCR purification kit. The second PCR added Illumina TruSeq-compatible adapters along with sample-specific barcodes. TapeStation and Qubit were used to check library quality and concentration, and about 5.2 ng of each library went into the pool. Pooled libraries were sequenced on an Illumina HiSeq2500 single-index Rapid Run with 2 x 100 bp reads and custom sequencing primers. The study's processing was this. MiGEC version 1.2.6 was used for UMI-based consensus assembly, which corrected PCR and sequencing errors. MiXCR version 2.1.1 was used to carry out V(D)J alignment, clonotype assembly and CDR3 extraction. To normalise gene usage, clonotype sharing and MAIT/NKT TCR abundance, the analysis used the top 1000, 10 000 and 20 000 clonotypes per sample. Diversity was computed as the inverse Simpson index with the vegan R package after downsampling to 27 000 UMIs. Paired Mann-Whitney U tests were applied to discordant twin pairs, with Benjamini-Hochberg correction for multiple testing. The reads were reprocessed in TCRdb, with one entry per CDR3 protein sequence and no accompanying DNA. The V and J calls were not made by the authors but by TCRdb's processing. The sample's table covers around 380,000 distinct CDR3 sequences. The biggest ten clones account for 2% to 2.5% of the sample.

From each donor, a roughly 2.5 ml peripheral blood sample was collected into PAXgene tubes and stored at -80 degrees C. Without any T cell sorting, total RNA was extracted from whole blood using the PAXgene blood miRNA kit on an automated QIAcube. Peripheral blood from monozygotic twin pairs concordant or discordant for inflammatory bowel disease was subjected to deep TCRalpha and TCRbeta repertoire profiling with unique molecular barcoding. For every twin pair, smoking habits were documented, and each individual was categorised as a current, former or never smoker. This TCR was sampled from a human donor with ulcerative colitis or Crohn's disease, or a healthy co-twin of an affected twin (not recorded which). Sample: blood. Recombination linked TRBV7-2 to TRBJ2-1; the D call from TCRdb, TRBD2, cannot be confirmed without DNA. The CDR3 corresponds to CASSLDLAGRKQFF.